The entry below gives a single TCR beta chain sequence along with its context. This clonotype has just a few counts. Its antigen target is currently unknown. Per-nucleotide qualities are absent, and no much larger clonotype sits a single base away. V lost 6 bases and J lost 3 bases, and the count of bases not matched to a germline gene is 3. CDR1 and CDR2, looked up from the germline V gene, are SQVTM and ANQGSEA. The CDR3 goes from the cysteine to the phenylalanine over 14 residues. Of the read, only the CDR3 DNA is kept; its 42 bases are in frame from base 1. The data are from a study of spatial heterogeneity in lung cancer (dated by TCRdb to the late 2010s). Regarding the complete study: Beta-chain transcripts were consistently detected in greater numbers than alpha-chain transcripts, which likely reflects a higher abundance of beta-chain transcripts. In the raw uncorrected reads, each unique combination of TCR and UMI appeared on average more than ten times. The study quantitatively compared TCR alpha and beta repertoires across multiple tumor regions, matched nontumor lung and blood in non-small cell lung cancer. The study linked features of the TCR repertoire to counts of nonsynonymous mutations, which were determined by whole-exome sequencing of tumor tissue. At surgery, both alpha and beta chains were TCR-sequenced in fewer than 250 tumor regions, approximately 64 matched nontumor lung samples and a few dozen PBMC samples.

The research as a whole found: Confirming at a functional level the hypothesis that regional TCRs recognize regional mutations was considered to require additional single-cell paired TCR alpha and beta sequencing. Ubiquitous expanded tumor TCRs were found in blood more often at tumor resection than at routine follow-up.

The receptor library was made with 5' RACE. Sequenced on a NextSeq 500. To allow correction of PCR and sequencing errors, the TCR library protocol tagged every TCR cDNA molecule with a unique molecular identifier. Concerning the study's data processing: Decombinator tools were used for TCR identification, UMI-based error correction and CDR3 extraction. TCRs above a frequency of 2 per 1,000, corresponding to the top 1% of the tumor frequency distribution, were defined as expanded. Renyi diversity was computed with the R vegan package after each repertoire had been subsampled 100 times to 5,000 TCRs. CDR3 similarity networks were built from amino acid triplet string-kernel similarity, connecting CDR3s with pairwise similarity above 0.82. Using fastp at Q25 and MiXCR, TCRdb reprocessed the public reads and kept productive beta chains. Each record represents a unique CDR3 protein, reported with the most common genes and DNA among its rows. The V and J calls shown here were made by TCRdb, not taken from the authors' results. This sample is represented by some 100,000 distinct CDR3 sequences; 12% of them were singletons. The ten largest clonotypes hold about 38% of the sample.

The sample's time point, from its label and the paper: sample taken at primary tumor resection. Donors were around 71 patients with early-stage, untreated non-small cell lung cancer from the lung TRACERx cohort. For TCR sequencing, whole RNA was extracted from tumor and nontumor lung tissue, or from cryopreserved PBMC samples, and no cell sorting was done. Only patients with enough RNA available from two or more tumor regions were chosen for TCR sequencing. The chain couples TRBV29-1 to TRBJ2-3; 13 junctional bases match TRBD2. This clonotype originated in a male donor with early-stage non-small cell lung cancer. The sequences come from PBMCs, collected at surgery. The bases read TGCAGCGTCCTGACTAGCGGGAGGACAGATACGCAGTATTTT. This encodes CSVLTSGRTDTQYF.